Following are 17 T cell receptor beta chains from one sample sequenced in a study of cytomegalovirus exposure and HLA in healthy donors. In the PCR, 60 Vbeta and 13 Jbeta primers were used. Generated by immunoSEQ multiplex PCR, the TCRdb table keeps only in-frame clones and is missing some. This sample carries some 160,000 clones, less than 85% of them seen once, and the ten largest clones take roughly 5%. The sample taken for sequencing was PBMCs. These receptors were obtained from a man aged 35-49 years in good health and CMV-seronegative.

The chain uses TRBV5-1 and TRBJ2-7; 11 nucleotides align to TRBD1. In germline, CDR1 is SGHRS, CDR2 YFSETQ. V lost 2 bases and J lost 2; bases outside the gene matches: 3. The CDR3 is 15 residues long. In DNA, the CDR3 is TGCGCCAGCAGCTTTTGGACAGGGGGCACCTACGAGCAGTACTTC. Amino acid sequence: CASSFWTGGTYEQYF. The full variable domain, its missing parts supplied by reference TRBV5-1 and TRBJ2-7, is KAGVTQTPRYLIKTRGQQVTLSCSPISGHRSVSWYQQTPGQGLQFLFEYFSETQRNKGNFPGRFSGRQFSNSRSEMNVSTLELGDSALYLCASSFWTGGTYEQYFGPGTRLTVT.

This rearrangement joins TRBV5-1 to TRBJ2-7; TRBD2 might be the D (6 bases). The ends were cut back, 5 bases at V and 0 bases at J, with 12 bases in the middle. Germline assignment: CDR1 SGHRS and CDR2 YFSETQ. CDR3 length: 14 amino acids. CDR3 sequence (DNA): TGCGCCAGCAGGGGGGTGGGGGGCTCCTACGAGCAGTACTTC. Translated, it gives CASRGVGGSYEQYF.

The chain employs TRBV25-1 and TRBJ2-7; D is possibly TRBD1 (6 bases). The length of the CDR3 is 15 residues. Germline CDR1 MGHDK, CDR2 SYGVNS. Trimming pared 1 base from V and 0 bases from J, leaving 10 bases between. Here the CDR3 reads CASSESGARSYEQYF. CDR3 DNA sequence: TGTGCCAGCAGTGAATCAGGGGCCCGCTCCTACGAGCAGTACTTC.

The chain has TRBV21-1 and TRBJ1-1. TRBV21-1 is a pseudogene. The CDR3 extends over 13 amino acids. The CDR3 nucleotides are TGTGCCAGCAGCAAAGAGAGCTGCACTGAAGCTTTCTTT. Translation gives CASSKESCTEAFF.

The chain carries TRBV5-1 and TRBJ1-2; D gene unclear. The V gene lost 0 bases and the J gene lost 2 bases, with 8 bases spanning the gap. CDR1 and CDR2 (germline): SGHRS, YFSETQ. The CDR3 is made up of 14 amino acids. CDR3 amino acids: CASSLEGENYGYTF. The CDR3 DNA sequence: TGCGCCAGCAGCTTGGAGGGAGAAAACTATGGCTACACCTTC.

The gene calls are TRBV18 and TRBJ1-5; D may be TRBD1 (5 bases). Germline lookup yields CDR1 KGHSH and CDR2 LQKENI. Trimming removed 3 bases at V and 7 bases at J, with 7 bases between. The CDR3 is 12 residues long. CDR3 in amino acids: CASSPPGQPQHF. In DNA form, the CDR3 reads TGTGCCAGCTCACCCCCAGGGCAGCCCCAGCATTTT.

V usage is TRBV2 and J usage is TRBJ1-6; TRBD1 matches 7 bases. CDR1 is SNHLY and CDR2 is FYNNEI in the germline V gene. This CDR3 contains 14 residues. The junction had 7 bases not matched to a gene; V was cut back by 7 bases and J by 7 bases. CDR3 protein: CASKLTGQNSPLHF. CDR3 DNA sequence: TGTGCCAGCAAATTGACGGGACAGAATTCACCCCTCCACTTT.

The CDR3 coding sequence is TGCGCCAGCAGCTTGGCCGCAGGGGTGAACGAGCAGTACTTC. It translates to CASSLAAGVNEQYF. The rearrangement links TRBV5-1 to TRBJ2-7, with D tentatively TRBD1 (6 bases). This CDR3 has 14 residues. Germline V gives CDR1 SGHRS, CDR2 YFSETQ. V was cut by 0 bases and J by 5 bases, with 12 bases left in between.

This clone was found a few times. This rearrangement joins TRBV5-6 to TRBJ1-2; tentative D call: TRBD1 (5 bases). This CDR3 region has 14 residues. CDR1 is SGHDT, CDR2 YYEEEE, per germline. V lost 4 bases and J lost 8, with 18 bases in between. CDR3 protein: CASSTGTPLGGYTF. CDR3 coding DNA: TGTGCCAGCAGCACCGGGACTCCCTTGGGAGGCTACACCTTC.

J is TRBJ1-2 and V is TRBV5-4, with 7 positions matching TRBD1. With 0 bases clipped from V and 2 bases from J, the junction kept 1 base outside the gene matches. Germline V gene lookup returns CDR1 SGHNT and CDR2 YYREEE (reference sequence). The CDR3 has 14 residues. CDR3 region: CASSLAGQNYGYTF. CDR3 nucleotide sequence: TGTGCCAGCAGCTTGGCGGGACAGAACTATGGCTACACCTTC.

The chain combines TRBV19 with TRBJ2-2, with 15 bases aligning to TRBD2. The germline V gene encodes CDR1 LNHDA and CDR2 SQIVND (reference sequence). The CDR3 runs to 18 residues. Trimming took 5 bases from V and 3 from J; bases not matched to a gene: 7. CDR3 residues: CASSLRTSGRADTGELFF. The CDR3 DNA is TGTGCCAGTAGTCTACGGACTAGCGGGAGGGCCGACACCGGGGAGCTGTTTTTT.

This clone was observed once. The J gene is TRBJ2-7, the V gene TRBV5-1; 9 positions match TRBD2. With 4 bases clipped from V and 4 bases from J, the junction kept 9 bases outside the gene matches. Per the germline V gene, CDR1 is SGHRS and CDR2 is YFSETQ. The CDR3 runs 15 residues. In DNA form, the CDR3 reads TGCGCCAGCAGCCTTAGCGGGGGTACCGGTTACGAGCAGTACTTC. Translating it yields CASSLSGGTGYEQYF.

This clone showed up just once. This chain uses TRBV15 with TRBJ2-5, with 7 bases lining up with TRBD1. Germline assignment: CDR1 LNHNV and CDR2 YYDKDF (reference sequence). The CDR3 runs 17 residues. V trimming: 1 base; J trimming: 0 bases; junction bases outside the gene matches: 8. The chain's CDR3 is CATSRGGTGEYQETQYF. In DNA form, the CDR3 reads TGTGCCACCAGCAGAGGAGGAACAGGGGAGTACCAAGAGACCCAGTACTTC.

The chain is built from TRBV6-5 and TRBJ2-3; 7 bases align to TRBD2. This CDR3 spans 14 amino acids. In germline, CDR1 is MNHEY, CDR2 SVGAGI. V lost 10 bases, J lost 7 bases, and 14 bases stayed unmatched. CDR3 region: CATQAGRAVYTQYF. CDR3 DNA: TGTGCCACCCAAGCGGGGCGGGCAGTGTATACGCAGTATTTT.

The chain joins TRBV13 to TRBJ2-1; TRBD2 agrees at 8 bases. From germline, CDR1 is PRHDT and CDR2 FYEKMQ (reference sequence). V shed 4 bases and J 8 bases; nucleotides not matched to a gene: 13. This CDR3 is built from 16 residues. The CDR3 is CASSSPAGTRVHEQFF. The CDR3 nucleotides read TGTGCCAGCAGCTCACCAGCCGGGACTAGAGTCCATGAGCAGTTCTTC.

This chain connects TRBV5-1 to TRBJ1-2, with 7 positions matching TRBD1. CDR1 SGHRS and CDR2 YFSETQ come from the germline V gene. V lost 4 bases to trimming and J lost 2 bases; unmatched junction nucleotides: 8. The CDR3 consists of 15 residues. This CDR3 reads CASSPLPTGNYGYTF. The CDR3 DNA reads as TGCGCCAGCAGCCCACTCCCGACAGGGAACTATGGCTACACCTTC.

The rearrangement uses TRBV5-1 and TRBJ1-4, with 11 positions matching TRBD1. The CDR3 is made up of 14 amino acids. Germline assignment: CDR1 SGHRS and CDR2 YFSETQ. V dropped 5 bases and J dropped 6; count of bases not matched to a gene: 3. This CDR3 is CASSPDRGHEKLFF. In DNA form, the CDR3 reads TGCGCCAGCAGTCCGGACAGGGGGCATGAAAAACTGTTTTTT.